The TCR beta chain under discussion was sequenced for a study of response to subunit inactivated influenza vaccine. Concerning this clonotype itself: Its target is not known.

Via MiXCR, TCRdb re-called the RT-PCR reads, giving one row per CDR3 protein. In the table there are approximately 290,000 distinct CDR3 sequences, about 20% of which are singletons. The CDR3 length is 13 residues. Trimming pared 7 bases from V and 3 bases from J, leaving 12 bases between. CDR1 and CDR2 from the germline V gene are MNHNY and SVGAGI (reference sequence). Study outcomes and limitations: There was a suggestion from the authors that each seasonal influenza vaccination recruits few new T cells.

V gene TRBV6-6 combines with J gene TRBJ1-1; D is possibly TRBD1 (6 bases). This TCR was sampled from a man between 50 and 70 years old who received an inactivated influenza vaccine. The input for sequencing was PBMCs from blood, taken 21 months after vaccination. CDR3 DNA sequence: TGTGCCAGCATCCTACAGGGTGACACTGAAGCTTTCTTT. Translation gives CASILQGDTEAFF.